The T cell receptor (beta chain) under discussion was sequenced for a study of shared clonotypes between healthy human individuals. Regarding this clone: Antigen unknown.

The CDR3 runs 15 residues. Germline V gene sequence: CDR1 MNHEY, CDR2 SMNVEV (reference sequence). Trimming removed 6 bases at V and 6 bases at J, with 19 bases between. Study-level points and caveats: How much donors shared clonotypes was expected to be affected by sequencing depth.

The method was immunoSEQ multiplex PCR; TCRdb's version includes in-frame clones alone and lacks a portion of them. This table has 740,000 or so clones, around three quarters appearing once. The chain has TRBV27 and TRBJ2-3; a possible D gene is TRBD2 (5 bases). Specimen: memory CD4+ T cells sorted from blood. Subset given: CD45RA-negative fraction. The clonotype was recovered from a woman under 40 in good health. In nucleotides, the CDR3 is TGTGCCAGCAGACCTCCGGGAAGGAACCAGGATACGCAGTATTTT. This gives the protein CASRPPGRNQDTQYF.